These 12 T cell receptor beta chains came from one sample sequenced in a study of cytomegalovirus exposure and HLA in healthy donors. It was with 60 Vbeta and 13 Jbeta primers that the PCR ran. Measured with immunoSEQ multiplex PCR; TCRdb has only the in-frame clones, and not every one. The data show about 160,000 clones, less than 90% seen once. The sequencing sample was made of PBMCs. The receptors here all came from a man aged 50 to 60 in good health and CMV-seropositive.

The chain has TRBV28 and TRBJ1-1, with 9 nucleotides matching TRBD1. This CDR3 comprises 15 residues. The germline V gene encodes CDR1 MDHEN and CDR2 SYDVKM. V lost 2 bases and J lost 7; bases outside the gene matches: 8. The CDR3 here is CASSLTTGGSGEAFF. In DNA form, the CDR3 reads TGTGCCAGCAGTTTAACGACAGGGGGAAGTGGTGAAGCTTTCTTT.

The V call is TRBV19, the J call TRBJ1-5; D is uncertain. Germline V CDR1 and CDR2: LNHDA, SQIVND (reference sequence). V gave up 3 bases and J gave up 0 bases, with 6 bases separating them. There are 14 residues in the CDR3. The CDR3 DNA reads TGTGCCAGTAGTATCTACTATAGCAATCAGCCCCAGCATTTT. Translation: CASSIYYSNQPQHF.

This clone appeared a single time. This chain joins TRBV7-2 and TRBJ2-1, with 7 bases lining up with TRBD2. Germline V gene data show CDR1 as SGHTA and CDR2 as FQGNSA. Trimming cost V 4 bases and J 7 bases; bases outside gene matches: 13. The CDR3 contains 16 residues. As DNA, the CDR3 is TGTGCCAGCAGCTCTGTCGCTGCGGGGGTATCAAATGAGCAGTTCTTC. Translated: CASSSVAAGVSNEQFF.

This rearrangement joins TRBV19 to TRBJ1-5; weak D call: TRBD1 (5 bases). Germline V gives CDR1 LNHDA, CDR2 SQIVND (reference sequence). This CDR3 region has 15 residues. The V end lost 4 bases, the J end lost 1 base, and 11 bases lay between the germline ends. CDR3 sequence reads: CASSNFGGSNQPQHF. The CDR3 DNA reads TGTGCCAGTAGTAACTTTGGGGGGAGCAATCAGCCCCAGCATTTT.

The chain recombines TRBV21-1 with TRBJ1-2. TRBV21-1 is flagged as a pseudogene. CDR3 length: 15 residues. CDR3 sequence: CASSSSRDSNYGYTF. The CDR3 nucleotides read TGTGCCAGCAGCAGCTCAAGAGATTCTAACTATGGCTACACCTTC.

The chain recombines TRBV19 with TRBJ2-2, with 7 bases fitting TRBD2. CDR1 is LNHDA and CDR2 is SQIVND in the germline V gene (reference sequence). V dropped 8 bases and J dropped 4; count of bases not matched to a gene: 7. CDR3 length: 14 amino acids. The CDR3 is CASGAGDPTGELFF. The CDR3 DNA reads TGTGCCAGTGGTGCGGGGGACCCCACCGGGGAGCTGTTTTTT.

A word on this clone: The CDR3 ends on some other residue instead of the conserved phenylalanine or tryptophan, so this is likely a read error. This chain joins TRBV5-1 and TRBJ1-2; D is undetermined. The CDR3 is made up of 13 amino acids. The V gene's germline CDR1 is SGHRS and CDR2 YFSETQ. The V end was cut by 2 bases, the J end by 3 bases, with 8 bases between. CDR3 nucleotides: TGCGCCAGCAGCTTCGACGGAGACTATGGCTACACCCTC. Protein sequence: CASSFDGDYGYTL.

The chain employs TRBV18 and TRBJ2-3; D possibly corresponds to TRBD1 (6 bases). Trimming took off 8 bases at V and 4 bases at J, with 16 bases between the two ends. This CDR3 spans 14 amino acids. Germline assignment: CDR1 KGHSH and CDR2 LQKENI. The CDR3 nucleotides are TGTGCCAGCGCTCCTGAACAGGGAGCAGATACGCAGTATTTT. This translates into CASAPEQGADTQYF. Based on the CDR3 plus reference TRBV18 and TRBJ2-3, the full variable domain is NAGVMQNPRHLVRRRGQEARLRCSPMKGHSHVYWYRQLPEEGLKFMVYLQKENIIDESGMPKERFSAEFPKEGPSILRIQQVVRGDSAAYFCASAPEQGADTQYFGPGTRLTVL.

CDR3 nucleotide sequence: TGTGCCAGGAGACTAGCGGGTCTTCCCCAGTTCTTC. As protein: CARRLAGLPQFF. The chain couples TRBV19 to TRBJ2-1; 10 bases agree with TRBD2. Germline V gives CDR1 LNHDA, CDR2 SQIVND (reference sequence). The V segment lost 9 bases and the J segment 13 bases; nucleotides outside the gene matches: 9. The CDR3 length is 12 residues.

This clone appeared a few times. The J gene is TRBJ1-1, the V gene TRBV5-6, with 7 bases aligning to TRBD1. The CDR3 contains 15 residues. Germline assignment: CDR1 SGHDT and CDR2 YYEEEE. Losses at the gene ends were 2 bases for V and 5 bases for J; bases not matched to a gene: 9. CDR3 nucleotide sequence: TGTGCCAGCAGCTTCGACAGGGATTGGAGTACTGAAGCTTTCTTT. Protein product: CASSFDRDWSTEAFF.

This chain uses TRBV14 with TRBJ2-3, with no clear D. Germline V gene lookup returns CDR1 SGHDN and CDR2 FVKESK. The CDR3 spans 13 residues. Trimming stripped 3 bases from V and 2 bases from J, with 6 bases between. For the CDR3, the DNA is TGTGCCAGCAGCCATACTAACACAGATACGCAGTATTTT. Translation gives CASSHTNTDTQYF.

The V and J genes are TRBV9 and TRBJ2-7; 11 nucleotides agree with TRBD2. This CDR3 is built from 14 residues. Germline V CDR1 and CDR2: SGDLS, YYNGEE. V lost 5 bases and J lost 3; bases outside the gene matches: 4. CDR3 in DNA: TGTGCCAGCAGTCGACTAGCGGGAAGCTACGAGCAGTACTTC. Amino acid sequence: CASSRLAGSYEQYF.